This TCR beta chain was sequenced during a study of shared clonotypes between healthy human individuals (dated by TCRdb to the early 2020s). About the full investigation: Two women and a few men aged 18 to 49 years were included in the cohort. For each donor, CD4 naive and CD4 memory were each given three plates, CD8 naive was given two plates, and CD8 memory was given one plate. Different laboratories and diverse techniques were used to prepare libraries and sequence TCR repertoires, to increase sequencing depth and limit assay-specific biases. Leukapheresis yielded between about 0.9 and 9.5 billion PBMCs per donor. The study deeply sequenced blood TCR repertoires of about 5 healthy adults to estimate repertoire size and the extent of clonotype sharing between individuals. Here is what the overall study found, with its caveats: Clonotypes shared by all four sorted-subset donors showed higher generation probabilities than non-shared clonotypes. Rarefaction of sorted-subset datasets indicated incomplete sequencing despite the large sequencing depth. Naive subsets generally had larger estimated clonotype richness than memory subsets. Sampling was limited to blood, and TCR repertoires in tissue likely differ from TCR repertoires in blood. Across a few donors, around 5% of naive CD4, roughly 3.4% of naive CD8, approximately 2.5% of memory CD4, and approximately 0.4% of memory CD8 clonotypes were shared. Because the study included only a small number of donors, the genetic and exposure-history diversity represented was limited. Pairwise subsampling indicated that sequencing depth was expected to affect the degree of clonotype sharing among donors.

The CDR3, cysteine through phenylalanine, is 12 amino acids long. CDR3 DNA only is kept here, 36 bases in frame from base 1. V sheds 2 bases and J sheds 1 base, leaving 5 bases between their ends. CDR1 and CDR2 (SQVTM, ANQGSEA) derive from the germline V gene. Using the deep immunoSEQ assay, multiplex PCR amplified TCR CDR3 regions from genomic DNA. For each cell subset, the extracted genomic DNA was distributed evenly across all wells of several immunoSEQ 96-well plates, and each plate served as one replicate. For sorted subsets, each replicate PCR was loaded with about 200 ng genomic DNA, equivalent to 30,000 to 35,000 T cell genomes. The purified libraries were quantified using a Qubit 3.0 fluorometer, sized with a Bioanalyzer 2100, and then quantified again using the KAPA Library Quantification kit. Every immunoSEQ 96-well plate was sequenced on a dedicated single-read 150-cycle Illumina NextSeq 550 flow cell. For the original study's pipeline: Because the immunoSEQ output held only junctional sequences and lacked quality scores, the filtering could not match the filtering applied to full-length reads. To assign V/J genes and CDR3, sequences were annotated using PyIR, a Python wrapper for IgBLAST v1.9, with IMGT germline references. Reads were removed for weak V/J assignments (E-value above 1e-6), missing CDR3, stop codons, out-of-frame junctions, or ambiguous translated residues. V3J clonotypes were defined as sequences sharing an identical inferred V gene, J gene, and CDR3 amino acid sequence. Percentage overlap between repertoires was computed as shared unique clonotypes divided by the size of the smaller repertoire. Three approaches were used to assess repertoire richness: RTK rarefaction, the Chao1 estimator, and Recon v2.1 estimates of unobserved clonotypes. Generation probabilities were computed with OLGA for all TCRbeta clonotypes obtained by the gDNA method from several donors. Imported from immuneACCESS, the table was reduced by TCRdb to in-frame sequences with V and J called. These copies leave out some clones; in studies compared against another copy, an unresolved V gene accounts for under half, and the cause of the remainder is not known. The V and J calls and clone size come from that table; D and trimming were worked out from the DNA. The sample data list 550,000 to 750,000 clones, and around 92% of these were observed just once. The ten largest clones take up 24% of the sample.

With respect to this clone: The target of this receptor is not known. The sample holds no much larger clone one base away, and base qualities are not on file.

For the CD8 naive samples, CD45RO-negative cells were positively selected for CCR7, yielding a CD45RA+CCR7+ population from which TemRA cells were excluded. Donors were healthy HIV-negative adults with no recently reported acute infections or vaccinations. All donors were Caucasian adults living in Nashville, Tennessee, USA. After blood collection by leukapheresis, PBMCs were isolated using Ficoll-Histopaque density gradient centrifugation and then cryopreserved in the vapor phase of liquid nitrogen. Analytical flow cytometry was used to check the purity and quantity of every magnetically sorted T cell population. From each sorted fraction, genomic DNA was isolated and quantified by UV absorbance on a Nanodrop 2000c.

The clonotype originates from a man aged 25 to 40 in good health. What was sequenced was naive CD8+ T cells sorted from blood. This specimen's cell subset or site label, interpreted: CD45RA+CCR7+. Here the chain combines TRBV29-1 and TRBJ1-1; the D gene is unclear. Here is the DNA: TGCAGCGTTGAACCCGAGAACACTGAAGCTTTCTTT. Its coded protein is CSVEPENTEAFF.